This record covers a single T cell receptor (beta chain). The record originates from a study of blood T cell repertoires in COVID-19. Study as a whole: Both acute and convalescent COVID-19 samples were obtained from the United States, Italy and Spain.

Produced via immunoSEQ multiplex PCR; TCRdb's table is partial and in-frame only. The sample holds 290,000 or so clones, approximately 89% seen once. The V gene's germline CDR1 is MGHRA and CDR2 YSYEKL. There are 16 residues in the CDR3. The V end lost 0 bases, the J end lost 4 bases, and 15 bases lay between the germline ends. Material for sequencing was PBMCs or T cells enriched from blood (not recorded which). The TCR sequence derives from a woman younger than 35 who had recovered from COVID-19. This rearrangement joins TRBV4-1 to TRBJ1-1; D remains ambiguous. The CDR3 protein is CASSQDSRIGITEAFF. The CDR3 nucleotides read TGCGCCAGCAGCCAAGATTCGAGGATCGGGATCACTGAAGCTTTCTTT.